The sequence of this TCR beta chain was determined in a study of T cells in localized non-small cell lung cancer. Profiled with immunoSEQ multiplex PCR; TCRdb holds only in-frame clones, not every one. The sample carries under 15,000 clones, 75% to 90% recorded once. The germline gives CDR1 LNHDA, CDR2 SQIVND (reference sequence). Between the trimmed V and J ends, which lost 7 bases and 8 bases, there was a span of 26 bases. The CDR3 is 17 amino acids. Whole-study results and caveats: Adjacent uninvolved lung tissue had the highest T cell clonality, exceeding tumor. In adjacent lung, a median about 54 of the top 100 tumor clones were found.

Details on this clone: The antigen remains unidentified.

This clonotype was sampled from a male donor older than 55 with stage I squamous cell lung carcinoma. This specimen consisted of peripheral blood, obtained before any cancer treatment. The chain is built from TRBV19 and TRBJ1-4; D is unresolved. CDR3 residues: CASTPLGFDGIGEKLFF. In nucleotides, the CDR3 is TGTGCCAGTACCCCACTTGGATTCGATGGTATAGGCGAAAAACTGTTTTTT.